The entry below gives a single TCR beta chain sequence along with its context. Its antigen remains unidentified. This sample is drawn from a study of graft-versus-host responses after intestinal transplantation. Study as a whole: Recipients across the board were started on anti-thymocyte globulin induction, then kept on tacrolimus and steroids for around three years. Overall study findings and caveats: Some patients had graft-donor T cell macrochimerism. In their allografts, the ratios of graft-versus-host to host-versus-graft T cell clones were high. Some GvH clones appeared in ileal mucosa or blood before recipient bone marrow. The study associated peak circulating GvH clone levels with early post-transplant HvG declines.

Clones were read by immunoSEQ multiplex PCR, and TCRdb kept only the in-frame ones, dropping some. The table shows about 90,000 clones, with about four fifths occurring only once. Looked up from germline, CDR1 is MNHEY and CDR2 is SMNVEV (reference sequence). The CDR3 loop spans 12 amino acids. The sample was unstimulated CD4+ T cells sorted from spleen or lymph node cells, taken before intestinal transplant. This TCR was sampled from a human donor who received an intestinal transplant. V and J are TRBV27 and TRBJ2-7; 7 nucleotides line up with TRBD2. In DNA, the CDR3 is TGTCACCCAGCTAGCGGTCCCTACGAGCAGTACTTC. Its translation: CHPASGPYEQYF.